This T cell receptor (beta chain) appears in the sequencing data of a study of blood T cells in healthy people across ages. Germline assignment: CDR1 SGHTA and CDR2 FQGNSA. With V trimmed by 0 bases and J by 5 bases, 6 bases remained unmatched. The CDR3 totals 16 residues. Study-wide findings and caveats: Older age went with lower TCR beta diversity per million T cells, in a roughly linear way.

This clonotype has a count of ten or more. Its cognate antigen is unknown. The second PCR ran about 6 to 12 cycles with a sample-barcoded 5' primer and J-beta primers. A template-switch adaptor that had 12 random nucleotides put a tag on each cDNA molecule. One entry per CDR3 protein results from TCRdb running MiXCR on the 5' RACE reads. The table shows some 930,000 distinct CDR3 sequences, with under 35% occurring only once. These data also formed part of another study, on T cells of mothers and their children. From that second work: The donors comprised over 5 children and their three healthy Caucasian mothers. Mothers and children who were related shared slightly more overlap than unrelated pairs, but not significantly more.

Sequencing used blood. V is TRBV7-2 and J is TRBJ2-2, with 7 bases lining up with TRBD2. The clonotype originates from a woman between 35 and 50 years old in good health. The CDR3, as DNA: TGTGCCAGCAGCTTAGCGCCGGGGGGTGGAACCGGGGAGCTGTTTTTT. It yields the protein CASSLAPGGGTGELFF.